Below, 26 T cell receptor beta chains from the same sample are listed, as sequenced in a study of blood T cell repertoires in COVID-19. Profiled with immunoSEQ multiplex PCR; TCRdb holds only in-frame clones, not every one. The sample has under 200,000 clones, roughly 80% seen once; the top ten hold roughly 15%. The sample taken for sequencing was peripheral blood. All receptors come from a woman aged 70-85 years with COVID-19, enrolled during active disease.

This chain connects TRBV28 to TRBJ2-7; a weak D match, TRBD2 (5 bases). V gave up 3 bases and J gave up 6 bases, with 18 bases separating them. Germline-derived CDR1 and CDR2 are MDHEN and SYDVKM. The CDR3 loop spans 15 amino acids. CDR3 in amino acids: CASSFGSAPRGEQYF. The DNA of the CDR3 is TGTGCCAGCAGTTTCGGTTCGGCACCCCGGGGCGAGCAGTACTTC.

V and J are TRBV19 and TRBJ1-2; 9 bases match TRBD1. The CDR3 is 16 amino acids. J gave up 8 bases and V 6 bases, and 16 bases lay outside the gene matches. Germline values: CDR1 LNHDA, CDR2 SQIVND (reference sequence). The CDR3 spells CASSPQRGQGLDGYTF. The CDR3 nucleotides are TGTGCCAGTAGCCCACAGCGGGGACAGGGTTTGGACGGCTACACCTTC.

V and J are TRBV6-5 and TRBJ1-1; TRBD1 might be the D (5 bases). Germline CDR1 MNHEY, CDR2 SVGAGI. V lost 0 bases and J lost 5, with 10 bases in between. This CDR3 region has 14 residues. The CDR3: CASSYSVGETEAFF. CDR3 coding DNA: TGTGCCAGCAGTTACTCAGTAGGGGAAACTGAAGCTTTCTTT.

This chain joins TRBV28 and TRBJ1-2; 9 nucleotides line up with TRBD1. There are 15 residues in the CDR3. The germline gives CDR1 MDHEN, CDR2 SYDVKM. V dropped 3 bases and J dropped 4; count of bases not matched to a gene: 6. CDR3: CASSFGDRVGYGYTF. The CDR3 DNA is TGTGCCAGCAGTTTCGGGGACAGGGTGGGCTATGGCTACACCTTC.

The rearrangement joins TRBV29-1 to TRBJ1-1, with TRBD1 matching 7 bases. The germline gives CDR1 SQVTM, CDR2 ANQGSEA. This CDR3 is 14 amino acids long. With V trimmed by 2 bases and J by 4 bases, 7 bases remained unmatched. CDR3 loop: CSVEWVQGGTEAFF. CDR3 bases: TGCAGCGTTGAATGGGTCCAGGGGGGCACTGAAGCTTTCTTT.

This clone was recorded only once. This chain uses TRBV24-1 with TRBJ2-2; 9 positions match TRBD1. The CDR3 covers 14 residues. The J segment lost 5 bases and the V segment lost 9 bases, leaving 6 bases of the junction unmatched. The germline gives CDR1 KGHDR, CDR2 SFDVKD. This CDR3 is CATSGTGKTGELFF. CDR3 sequence (DNA): TGTGCCACCTCCGGGACAGGGAAGACCGGGGAGCTGTTTTTT.

The chain couples TRBV6-6 to TRBJ1-5, with D possibly TRBD1 on 5 matching bases. Germline CDR1 MNHNY, CDR2 SVGAGI (reference sequence). Trimming cost V 5 bases and J 0 bases, with 17 bases left between them. The CDR3 spans 17 residues. For the CDR3, the DNA is TGTGCCAGCAGTCGCGTAAACAGGTCTTATAGCAATCAGCCCCAGCATTTT. Its protein is CASSRVNRSYSNQPQHF.

This sequence joins TRBV12-3 or TRBV12-4 and TRBJ2-3; D is ambiguous. The CDR3 contains 12 residues. Trimming took 5 bases from V and 0 from J, leaving 3 bases between them. CDR3 sequence: CASSLSTDTQYF. For the CDR3, the DNA is TGTGCCAGCAGTCTTAGCACAGATACGCAGTATTTT.

This rearrangement joins TRBV28 to TRBJ2-1; no firm D call. Trimming removed 3 bases at V and 0 bases at J, with 12 bases between. The CDR3 runs to 16 residues. Per germline, CDR1 MDHEN and CDR2 SYDVKM. CDR3 amino acids: CASSLYQASSYNEQFF. CDR3 sequence (DNA): TGTGCCAGCAGTTTGTATCAAGCGAGCTCCTACAATGAGCAGTTCTTC.

This chain links TRBV27 with TRBJ2-7, with TRBD1 matching 11 bases. The CDR3 is 15 residues long. V was pared by 7 bases and J by 6 bases, with 11 bases of the junction left unmatched. Germline V gene lookup returns CDR1 MNHEY and CDR2 SMNVEV (reference sequence). Here the CDR3 DNA reads TGTGCCAGCACGTTTTGGGCCGGGACAGGGGGCGAGCAGTACTTC. This encodes CASTFWAGTGGEQYF.

This rearrangement joins TRBV9 to TRBJ2-2; tentatively, D is TRBD2 (7 bases). CDR3 length equals 15 residues. Germline values: CDR1 SGDLS, CDR2 YYNGEE. The V and J ends lost 4 bases and 4 bases respectively, with 14 bases between them. CDR3 in amino acids: CASSPGGPTTGELFF. DNA of the CDR3: TGTGCCAGCAGCCCGGGGGGCCCGACCACCGGGGAGCTGTTTTTT.

This clone came up a few times. The chain carries TRBV3-1 (or the pseudogene TRBV3-2) and TRBJ1-1; D gene unclear. V gave up 8 bases and J gave up 0 bases, with 10 bases separating them. Per the germline V gene, CDR1 is LGHDT and CDR2 is YNNKEL (reference sequence). The CDR3 contains 13 residues. Here the CDR3 reads CASSDFLNTEAFF. DNA of the CDR3: TGTGCCAGCTCCGACTTCCTGAACACTGAAGCTTTCTTT.

The chain is built from TRBV15 and TRBJ1-2; TRBD1 aligns across 8 bases. This CDR3 has 16 residues. Germline CDR1 reads LNHNV; CDR2 reads YYDKDF (reference sequence). Unmatched junction bases numbered 7, after V lost 0 bases and J lost 4 bases. CDR3 sequence (DNA): TGTGCCACCAGCAGAGATCAGGGGGCTCGGAGCTATGGCTACACCTTC. This gives the protein CATSRDQGARSYGYTF. Full variable domain (outside the CDR3, taken from reference TRBV15 and TRBJ1-2): DAMVIQNPRYQVTQFGKPVTLSCSQTLNHNVMYWYQQKSSQAPKLLFHYYDKDFNNEADTPDNFQSRRPNTSFCFLDIRSPGLGDTAMYLCATSRDQGARSYGYTFGSGTRLTVV.

The chain is built from TRBV7-9 and TRBJ2-2, with a weak D call TRBD1 (6 bases). Germline V gives CDR1 SEHNR, CDR2 FQNEAQ (reference sequence). V was cut by 5 bases and J by 0 bases, with 10 bases left in between. The CDR3 runs 15 residues. The CDR3 nucleotides are TGTGCCAGCAGCGTGGGACACGCGAACACCGGGGAGCTGTTTTTT. Translating it yields CASSVGHANTGELFF.

This clone was detected once. This sequence joins TRBV4-2 and TRBJ2-3, with a tentative D call TRBD1 (6 bases). The CDR3 extends over 14 amino acids. V dropped 11 bases and J dropped 2 bases, with 17 bases sitting between them. The germline CDR1 and CDR2 sequences are LGHNA and YNFKEQ. CDR3 sequence reads: CAGTLTGTTDTQYF. CDR3 nucleotide sequence: TGTGCCGGCACACTCACAGGGACCACAGATACGCAGTATTTT.

This chain connects TRBV7-2 to TRBJ2-3, with D possibly matching TRBD2 (6 bases). The CDR3 spans 14 residues. The ends were cut back, 4 bases at V and 2 bases at J, with 10 bases in the middle. Germline CDR1 SGHTA, CDR2 FQGNSA. The CDR3 protein is CASSSGGDTDTQYF. The CDR3 DNA reads as TGTGCCAGCAGCTCCGGGGGAGACACAGATACGCAGTATTTT.

V and J are TRBV3-1 (or the pseudogene TRBV3-2) and TRBJ2-5, with D hard to call. Per germline, CDR1 LGHDT and CDR2 YNNKEL (reference sequence). V was shortened by 2 bases and J by 1 base, with 14 bases between the two germline ends. The CDR3 has 16 residues. The CDR3 DNA sequence: TGTGCCAGCAGCCAACTAAACGCCGGTTTCCAAGAGACCCAGTACTTC. It yields the protein CASSQLNAGFQETQYF.

The chain links TRBV5-5 to TRBJ2-7, with D perhaps matching TRBD1 (6 bases). V lost 4 bases, J lost 0 bases, and 20 bases lay in between. The V gene's germline CDR1 is SGHKS and CDR2 YYEKEE (reference sequence). The CDR3 contains 17 residues. CDR3 protein: CASSIPGQGRSSYEQYF. Written as DNA, the CDR3 is TGTGCCAGCAGCATACCGGGACAAGGCCGGAGCTCCTACGAGCAGTACTTC.

The rearrangement joins TRBV6-5 to TRBJ2-3, with 7 bases matching TRBD1. The CDR3 covers 15 residues. The germline gives CDR1 MNHEY, CDR2 SVGAGI. V lost 5 bases to trimming and J lost 2 bases; unmatched junction nucleotides: 7. The CDR3 loop is CASSRRQGHTDTQYF. In DNA form, the CDR3 reads TGTGCCAGCAGTCGTCGACAGGGCCACACAGATACGCAGTATTTT.

This sequence joins TRBV11-2 and TRBJ1-2; D remains unclear. V lost 3 bases, J lost 6 bases, and 23 bases lay in between. Germline assignment: CDR1 SGHAT and CDR2 FQNNGV. This CDR3 is built from 17 residues. The CDR3 bases are TGTGCCAGCAGCTTCGTTGGCAGAAGGGATGGGAGGAATGGCTACACCTTC. Amino acid sequence: CASSFVGRRDGRNGYTF.

V is TRBV14 and J is TRBJ2-3; possibly TRBD2 for D (5 bases). The CDR3 totals 15 residues. V lost 2 bases, J lost 6 bases, and 15 bases lay in between. Germline-derived CDR1 and CDR2 are SGHDN and FVKESK. CDR3 sequence: CASSQPPEGPDTQYF. The CDR3 region has the DNA TGTGCCAGCAGCCAACCCCCCGAGGGTCCGGATACGCAGTATTTT. Full variable domain (missing parts from reference TRBV14 and TRBJ2-3): EAGVTQFPSHSVIEKGQTVTLRCDPISGHDNLYWYRRVMGKEIKFLLHFVKESKQDESGMPNNRFLAERTGGTYSTLKVQPAELEDSGVYFCASSQPPEGPDTQYFGPGTRLTVL.

The chain combines TRBV30 with TRBJ2-1, with D tentatively TRBD2 (5 bases). Per germline, CDR1 GTSNPN and CDR2 SVGIG (reference sequence). The CDR3 length is 13 residues. Trimming took off 0 bases at V and 8 bases at J, with 11 bases between the two ends. CDR3 loop: CAWSVRGPDEQFF. CDR3 coding DNA: TGTGCCTGGAGTGTAAGAGGGCCCGATGAGCAGTTCTTC.

V gene TRBV5-4 combines with J gene TRBJ1-6; 9 nucleotides agree with TRBD1. The CDR3 is 14 residues long. Per the germline V gene, CDR1 is SGHNT and CDR2 is YYREEE (reference sequence). Trimming at V came to 4 bases and at J to 7 bases, leaving 3 bases not matched to a gene. CDR3 coding DNA: TGTGCCAGCAGCCGGACAGGGGCGAATTCACCCCTCCACTTT. Residues: CASSRTGANSPLHF.

The V and J genes are TRBV11-3 and TRBJ2-3, with TRBD1 as a possible D gene (6 bases). The CDR3 sequence is 14 residues long. Trimming took off 4 bases at V and 3 bases at J, with 11 bases between the two ends. Germline CDR1 reads SGHNT; CDR2 reads YENEEA. The CDR3 loop is CASSSDSSTDTQYF. CDR3 DNA sequence: TGTGCCAGCAGCTCGGACAGTTCAACAGATACGCAGTATTTT.

V is TRBV5-5 and J is TRBJ2-5; possible D gene TRBD1, 6 bases. The germline gives CDR1 SGHKS, CDR2 YYEKEE (reference sequence). This CDR3 is 15 amino acids long. Trimming took off 4 bases at V and 4 bases at J, with 17 bases between the two ends. CDR3 bases: TGTGCCAGCAGCCTGGGGGCGAGCCATCGAGAGACCCAGTACTTC. Translated, it gives CASSLGASHRETQYF.

This clone was seen a few times. V gene TRBV29-1 combines with J gene TRBJ2-5, with D maybe TRBD1 (6 bases). This CDR3 spans 12 amino acids. V shed 1 base and J shed 5 bases, with 8 bases lying between them. CDR1 is SQVTM and CDR2 is ANQGSEA in the germline V gene. The CDR3 sequence is CSVEVTGETQYF. CDR3 coding DNA: TGCAGCGTTGAAGTAACAGGGGAGACCCAGTACTTC.